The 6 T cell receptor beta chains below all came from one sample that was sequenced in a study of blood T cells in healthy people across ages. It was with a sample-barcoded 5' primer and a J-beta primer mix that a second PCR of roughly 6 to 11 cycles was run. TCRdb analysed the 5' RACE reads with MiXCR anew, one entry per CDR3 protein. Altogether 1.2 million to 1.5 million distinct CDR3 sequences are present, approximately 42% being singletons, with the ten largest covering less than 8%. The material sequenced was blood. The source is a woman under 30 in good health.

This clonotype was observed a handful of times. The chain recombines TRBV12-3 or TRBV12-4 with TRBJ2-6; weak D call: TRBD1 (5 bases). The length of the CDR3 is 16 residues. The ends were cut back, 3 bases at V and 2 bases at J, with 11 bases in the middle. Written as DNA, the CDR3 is TGTGCCAGCAGTTTTAATTCAGGGACTGGGGCCAACGTCCTGACTTTC. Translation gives CASSFNSGTGANVLTF.

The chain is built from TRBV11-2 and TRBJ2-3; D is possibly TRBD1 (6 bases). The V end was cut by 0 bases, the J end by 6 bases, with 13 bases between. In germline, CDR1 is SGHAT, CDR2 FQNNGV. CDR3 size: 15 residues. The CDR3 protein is CASSLEGYREDTQYF. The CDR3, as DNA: TGTGCCAGCAGCTTAGAAGGGTACAGGGAGGATACGCAGTATTTT.

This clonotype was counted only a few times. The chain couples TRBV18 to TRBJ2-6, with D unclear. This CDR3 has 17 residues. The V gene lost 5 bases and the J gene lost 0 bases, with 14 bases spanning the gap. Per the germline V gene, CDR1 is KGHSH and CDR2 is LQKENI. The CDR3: CASSSSRTSSGANVLTF. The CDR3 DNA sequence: TGTGCCAGCTCATCGTCCAGAACCTCCTCTGGGGCCAACGTCCTGACTTTC.

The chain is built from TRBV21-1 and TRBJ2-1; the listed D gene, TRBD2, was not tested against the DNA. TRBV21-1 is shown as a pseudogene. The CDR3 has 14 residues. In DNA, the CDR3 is TGTGTCCAGCAAGGGAGGGACGCCCGAAATGAGCAGTTCTTC. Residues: CVQQGRDARNEQFF.

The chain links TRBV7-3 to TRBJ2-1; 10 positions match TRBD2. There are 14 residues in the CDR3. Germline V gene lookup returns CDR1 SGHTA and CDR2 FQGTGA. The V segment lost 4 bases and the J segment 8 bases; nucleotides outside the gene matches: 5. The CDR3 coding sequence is TGTGCCAGCAGCTCCTCCGGACTAGCGGATGAGCAGTTCTTC. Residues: CASSSSGLADEQFF.

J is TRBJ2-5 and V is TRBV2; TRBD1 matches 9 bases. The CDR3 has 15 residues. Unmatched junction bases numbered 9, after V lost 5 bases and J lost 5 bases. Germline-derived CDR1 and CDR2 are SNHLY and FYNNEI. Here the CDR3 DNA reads TGTGCCAGCAGTTCCTTACAGGGGGCGGGGGAGACCCAGTACTTC. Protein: CASSSLQGAGETQYF.